A selection of T cell receptor beta chains follows, all from one sample in a study of T cell changes during pregnancy in multiple sclerosis. Profiled with immunoSEQ multiplex PCR; TCRdb holds only in-frame clones, not every one. The sample records roughly 90,000 clones, roughly 91% being singletons. Sequencing used peripheral blood, obtained in the first trimester of pregnancy. The receptors shown here come from a female donor with multiple sclerosis, enrolled in a pregnancy study. CDR3s include the opening cysteine and the closing phenylalanine or tryptophan. Fields, in order: D gene, J gene, clone size, V gene, CDR3 length, CDR3 DNA, CDR3 protein. D genes are given only for firm matches. Some rows mark clone size as missing; the rest say once, few, many or name a class of expanded clone.

D: TRBD1
J: TRBJ1-1
size: NA
V: TRBV2
length: 13
DNA: TGTGCCAGCATACTCCAGGGGGTCACTGAAGCTTTCTTT
CDR3: CASILQGVTEAFF

D: TRBD1
J: TRBJ2-1
size: NA
V: TRBV19
length: 13
DNA: TGTGCCAGTAGTATAAAGACAGGGAATGAGCAGTTCTTC
CDR3: CASSIKTGNEQFF

D: NA
J: TRBJ1-1
size: NA
V: TRBV19
length: 16
DNA: TGTGCCAGTAGTATAAGTTCGGCGGCCCGAAACACTGAAGCTTTCTTT
CDR3: CASSISSAARNTEAFF

D: TRBD1
J: TRBJ1-5
size: once
V: TRBV7-8
length: 16
DNA: TGTGCCAGCAGCTTAGTGCAGGGGGCTTGGAATCAGCCCCAGCATTTT
CDR3: CASSLVQGAWNQPQHF

D: NA
J: TRBJ2-7
size: NA
V: TRBV11-2
length: 14
DNA: TGTGCCAGCAGCTTTGTGAGGAGCTCCTACGAGCAGTACTTC
CDR3: CASSFVRSSYEQYF

D: TRBD2
J: TRBJ2-1
size: NA
V: TRBV5-1
length: 15
DNA: TGCGCCAGCAGCACTAGCGGCGCGTCCTACAATGAGCAGTTCTTC
CDR3: CASSTSGASYNEQFF

D: NA
J: TRBJ2-2
size: NA
V: TRBV6-6
length: 13
DNA: TGTGCCAGCACCGCAGAGAACACCGGGGAGCTGTTTTTT
CDR3: CASTAENTGELFF

D: TRBD1
J: TRBJ1-6
size: NA
V: TRBV19
length: 13
DNA: TGTGCCAGTAGTCCGACAGGGCCTTCACCCCTCCACTTT
CDR3: CASSPTGPSPLHF

D: TRBD2
J: TRBJ2-7
size: NA
V: TRBV27
length: 16
DNA: TGTGCCAGCAGTTTATTAAGCCTAGCGGGGTCAGTCGAGCAGTACTTC
CDR3: CASSLLSLAGSVEQYF

D: NA
J: TRBJ1-1
size: few
V: TRBV28
length: 11
DNA: TGTGCCAGCAGTTCGGGCACTGAAGCTTTCTTT
CDR3: CASSSGTEAFF

D: NA
J: TRBJ1-2
size: once
V: TRBV5-1
length: 13
DNA: TGCGCCAGCTCGGAGGAGGCAATAGACGGCTACACCTTC
CDR3: CASSEEAIDGYTF

D: NA
J: TRBJ1-2
size: NA
V: TRBV6-5
length: 13
DNA: TGTGCCAGCAGTTACTCGAGAAACTATGGCTACACCTTC
CDR3: CASSYSRNYGYTF

D: TRBD2
J: TRBJ2-1
size: NA
V: TRBV7-6
length: 16
DNA: TGTGCCAGCAGCTTAGGACTAGCGGGGGGCTACAATGAGCAGTTCTTC
CDR3: CASSLGLAGGYNEQFF

D: TRBD1
J: TRBJ2-2
size: once
V: TRBV9
length: 18
DNA: TGTGCCAGCAGCGTAGAGTGGGGGACAGCCAAAAACACCGGGGAGCTGTTTTTT
CDR3: CASSVEWGTAKNTGELFF

D: NA
J: TRBJ1-1
size: NA
V: TRBV18
length: 12
DNA: TGTGCCAGCTCACCCACTAGCGCTGAAGCTTTCTTT
CDR3: CASSPTSAEAFF

D: NA
J: TRBJ1-3
size: NA
V: TRBV13
length: 14
DNA: TGTGCCTCCGGGGTCAGGGGTCCGGTAAACACCATATATTTT
CDR3: CASGVRGPVNTIYF

D: TRBD2
J: TRBJ2-7
size: NA
V: TRBV5-1
length: 15
DNA: TGCGCCAGCAGCTTGGGCGGGACTAGCCTCTACGAGCAGTACTTC
CDR3: CASSLGGTSLYEQYF

D: NA
J: TRBJ2-5
size: NA
V: TRBV18
length: 15
DNA: TGTGCCAGCTCACAAACACAGGAGATCCAAGAGACCCAGTACTTC
CDR3: CASSQTQEIQETQYF

D: TRBD1
J: TRBJ1-1
size: NA
V: TRBV7-2
length: 14
DNA: TGTGCCAGCAGCCTACGGACAGGGGCCCCTGAAGCTTTCTTT
CDR3: CASSLRTGAPEAFF

D: TRBD2
J: TRBJ2-3
size: NA
V: TRBV11-2
length: 15
DNA: TGTGCCAGCAGCTTACAGCGGGGGGTCACAGATACGCAGTATTTT
CDR3: CASSLQRGVTDTQYF

D: TRBD1
J: TRBJ1-1
size: NA
V: TRBV10-2
length: 13
DNA: TGCGCCAGCAGTGAGGTTTCAGGGGGTGAAGCTTTCTTT
CDR3: CASSEVSGGEAFF

D: TRBD2
J: TRBJ2-1
size: NA
V: TRBV6-1
length: 16
DNA: TGTGCCAGCAGTGAAGCTGGGGGGCTAGCGGGGGTTGAGCAGTTCTTC
CDR3: CASSEAGGLAGVEQFF

D: NA
J: TRBJ1-5
size: NA
V: TRBV19
length: 17
DNA: TGTGCCAGTGAGGGGACTGGGGGTAAGTGGAGCAATCAGCCCCAGCATTTT
CDR3: CASEGTGGKWSNQPQHF

D: TRBD1
J: TRBJ2-1
size: NA
V: TRBV7-7
length: 13
DNA: TGTGCTAGCAGCTTAGGGACAGCTAATGAGCAGTTCTTC
CDR3: CASSLGTANEQFF

D: TRBD2
J: TRBJ2-1
size: NA
V: TRBV9
length: 14
DNA: TGTGCCAGCAGCGTAGTTAGCGGGCACAATGAGCAGTTCTTC
CDR3: CASSVVSGHNEQFF